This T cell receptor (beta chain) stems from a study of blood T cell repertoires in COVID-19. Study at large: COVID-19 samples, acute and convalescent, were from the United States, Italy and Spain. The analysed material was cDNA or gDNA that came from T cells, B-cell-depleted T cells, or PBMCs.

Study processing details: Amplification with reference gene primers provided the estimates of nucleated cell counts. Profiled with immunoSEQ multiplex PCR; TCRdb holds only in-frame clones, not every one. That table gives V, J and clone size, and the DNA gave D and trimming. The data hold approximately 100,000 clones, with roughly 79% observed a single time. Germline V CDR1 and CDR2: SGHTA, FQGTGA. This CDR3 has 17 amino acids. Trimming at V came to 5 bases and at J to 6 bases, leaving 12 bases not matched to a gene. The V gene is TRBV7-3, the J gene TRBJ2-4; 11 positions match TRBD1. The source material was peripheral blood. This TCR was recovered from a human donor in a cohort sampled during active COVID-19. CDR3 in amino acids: CASSPNGGGQGVNIQYF. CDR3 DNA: TGTGCCAGCAGCCCGAACGGCGGGGGACAGGGGGTAAACATTCAGTACTTC.